This note documents a single T cell receptor beta chain sequence. V was shortened by 4 bases and J by 2 bases, with 33 bases between the two germline ends. The CDR3 spans 21 residues. The germline V gene encodes CDR1 LGHNA and CDR2 YNFKEQ. All trial patients relapsed after autologous stem cell transplantation. The repertoire was sequenced with immunoSEQ multiplex PCR; TCRdb's copy has only in-frame clones and lacks some. The table has some 65,000 clones, 71% seen once; the top ten hold 7.5% to 9.5%. The record originates from a study of PD-1 blockade in classical Hodgkin lymphoma. This TCR was sampled from a human donor with classical Hodgkin lymphoma. The chain joins TRBV4-2 to TRBJ2-7; the D gene is possibly TRBD2 (5 bases). The sequences come from peripheral blood mononuclear cells (PBMCs), collected before the second cycle of nivolumab. DNA of the CDR3: TGTGCCAGCAGCCGGAGTCGGACTCGCCGAAGCAGGCCCCGGAACCCCTACGAGCAGTACTTC. The encoded protein is CASSRSRTRRSRPRNPYEQYF.